This entry lists 2 T cell receptor beta chains sequenced from one sample in a study of graft-versus-host responses after intestinal transplantation. For these TCRs, the target antigens are not known. Data came from immunoSEQ multiplex PCR; TCRdb stores just in-frame clones and leaves some out. The data show 80,000 to 95,000 clones, about 92% seen once. The sequencing used unstimulated CD8+ T cells sorted from spleen or lymph node cells, collected before intestinal transplant. These receptors came from a human donor who received an intestinal transplant.

In its sample, this clone was seen once. The chain combines TRBV27 with TRBJ2-1; 10 bases map to TRBD2. The CDR3 is 14 residues long. The germline CDR1 and CDR2 sequences are MNHEY and SMNVEV (reference sequence). V trimming: 3 bases; J trimming: 7 bases; junction bases outside the gene matches: 3. The CDR3 nucleotides read TGTGCCAGCAGTTTGTCGGGACTAGCGAATGAGCAGTTCTTC. This gives the protein CASSLSGLANEQFF.

This sequence joins TRBV6-5 and TRBJ1-1, with 8 nucleotides matching TRBD1. The V segment lost 6 bases and the J segment 5 bases; nucleotides outside the gene matches: 11. Per germline, CDR1 MNHEY and CDR2 SVGAGI. CDR3 length: 15 residues. CDR3 nucleotide sequence: TGTGCCAGCAGATCCCTCGACAGGGGAGGGACTGAAGCTTTCTTT. It is translated as CASRSLDRGGTEAFF.